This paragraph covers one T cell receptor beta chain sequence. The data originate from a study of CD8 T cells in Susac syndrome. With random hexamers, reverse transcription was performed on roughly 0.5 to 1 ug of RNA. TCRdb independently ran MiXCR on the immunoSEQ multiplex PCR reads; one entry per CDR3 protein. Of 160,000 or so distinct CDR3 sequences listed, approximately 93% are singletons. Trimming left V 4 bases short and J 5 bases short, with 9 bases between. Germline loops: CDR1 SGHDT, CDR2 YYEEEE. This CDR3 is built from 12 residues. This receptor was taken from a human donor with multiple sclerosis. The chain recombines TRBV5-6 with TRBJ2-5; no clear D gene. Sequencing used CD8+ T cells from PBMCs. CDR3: CASSRIGETQYF. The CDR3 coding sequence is TGTGCCAGCAGCCGTATCGGGGAGACCCAGTACTTC.